This T cell receptor beta chain was captured by sequencing in a study of cytomegalovirus exposure and HLA in healthy donors. At the level of the study: Genotyping of 300 to 450 donors showed that 80% to 90% belonged to the Caucasian-associated ancestry cluster.

It was with 60 Vbeta and 13 Jbeta primers that the PCR ran. TCRdb's table, derived via immunoSEQ multiplex PCR, lists solely in-frame clones and lacks some. The repertoire holds over 85,000 clones, with around 79% as singletons. Study findings and constraints: V- and J-gene trimming in TCR beta was tied to a missense DCLRE1C variant by an analysis performed later.

The CDR3 is 13 amino acids. Germline trimming cut 6 bases from V and 4 bases from J; bases unmatched to any gene: 2. Germline V lookup: CDR1 MNHNS, CDR2 SASEGT. On this clone: As yet, its antigen is unknown.

This receptor was obtained from a woman in her thirties in good health and CMV-seronegative. Sequencing was carried out using PBMCs. This chain joins TRBV6-1 and TRBJ1-4; 7 nucleotides align to TRBD1. The CDR3 is CASRGQNNEKLFF. The CDR3 nucleotides read TGTGCCAGCAGGGGACAGAATAATGAAAAACTGTTTTTT.